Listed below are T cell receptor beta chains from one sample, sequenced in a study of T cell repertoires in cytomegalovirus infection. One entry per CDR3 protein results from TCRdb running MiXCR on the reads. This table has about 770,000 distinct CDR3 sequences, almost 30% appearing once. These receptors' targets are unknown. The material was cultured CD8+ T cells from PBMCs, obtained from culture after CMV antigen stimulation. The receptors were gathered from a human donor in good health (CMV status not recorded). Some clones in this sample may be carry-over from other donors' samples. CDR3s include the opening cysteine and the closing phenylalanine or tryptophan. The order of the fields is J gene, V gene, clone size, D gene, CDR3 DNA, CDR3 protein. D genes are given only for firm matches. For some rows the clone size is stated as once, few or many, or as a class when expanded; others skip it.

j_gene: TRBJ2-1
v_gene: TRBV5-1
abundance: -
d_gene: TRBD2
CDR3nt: TGCGCCAGCAGCTTGGACACGGGACTATTCCATGAGCAGTTCTTC
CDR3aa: CASSLDTGLFHEQFF

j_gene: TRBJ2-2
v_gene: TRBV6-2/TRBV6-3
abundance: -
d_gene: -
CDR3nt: TGTGCCAGCAGCTTCACGGGCCCCGGGGAGCTGTTTTTT
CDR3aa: CASSFTGPGELFF

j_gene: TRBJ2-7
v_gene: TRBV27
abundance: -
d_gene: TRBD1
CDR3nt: TGTGCCAGCAGTCCCAGGACAGGGAACCACGAGCAGTACTTC
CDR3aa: CASSPRTGNHEQYF

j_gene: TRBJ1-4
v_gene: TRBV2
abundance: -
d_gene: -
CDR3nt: TGTGCCAGCAGTGATGGTGGGCCCGACGGAGAAAAACTGTTTTTT
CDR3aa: CASSDGGPDGEKLFF

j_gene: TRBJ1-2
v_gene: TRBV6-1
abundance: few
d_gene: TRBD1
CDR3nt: TGTGCCAGCAGTGAAGCGATGACAGGGCCGCTCTATGGCTACACCTTC
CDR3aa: CASSEAMTGPLYGYTF

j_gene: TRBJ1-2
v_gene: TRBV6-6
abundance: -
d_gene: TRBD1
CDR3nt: TGTGCCAGCAGTTACTACATACAGGGGGCGGACCTCTATGGCTACACCTTC
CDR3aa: CASSYYIQGADLYGYTF

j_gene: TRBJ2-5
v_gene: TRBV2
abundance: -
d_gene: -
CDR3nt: TGTGCCAGCATCGGGCCCGTCCGGGGACGGGGGGCTAGGGAGACCCAGTACTTC
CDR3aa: CASIGPVRGRGARETQYF

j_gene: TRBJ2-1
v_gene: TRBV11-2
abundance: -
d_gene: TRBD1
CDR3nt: TGTGCCAGCAGCAAGGAGACAGGGGGATATTTCAATGAGCAGTTCTTC
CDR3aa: CASSKETGGYFNEQFF

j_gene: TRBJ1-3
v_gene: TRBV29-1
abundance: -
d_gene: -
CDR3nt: TGCAGCGTCGGACCCCTTCCAGGGGTCTCTGGAAACACCATATATTTT
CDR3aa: CSVGPLPGVSGNTIYF

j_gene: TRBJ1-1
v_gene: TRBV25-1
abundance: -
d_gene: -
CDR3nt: TGTGCCAGCAGTGAATCCCAGGGTGAAGCTTTCTTT
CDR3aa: CASSESQGEAFF

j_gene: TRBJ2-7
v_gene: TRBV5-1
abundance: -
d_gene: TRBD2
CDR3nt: TGCGCCAGCAGCTTGGTAGCGGGGGGGAACGAGCAGTACTTC
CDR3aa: CASSLVAGGNEQYF

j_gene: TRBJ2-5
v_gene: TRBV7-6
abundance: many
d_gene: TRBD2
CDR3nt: TGTGCCAGCAGCCCTGGGACTAACCAAGAGACCCAGTACTTC
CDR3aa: CASSPGTNQETQYF

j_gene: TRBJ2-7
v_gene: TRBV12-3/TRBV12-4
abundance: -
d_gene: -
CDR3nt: TGTGCCAGCAGTTTGGATTTCGACTACGAGCAGTACTTC
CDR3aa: CASSLDFDYEQYF

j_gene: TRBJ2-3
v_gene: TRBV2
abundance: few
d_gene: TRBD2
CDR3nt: TGTGCCAGCAGTGATATAAGGCGGCGGGGGGGCCGAGATACGCAGTATTTT
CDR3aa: CASSDIRRRGGRDTQYF

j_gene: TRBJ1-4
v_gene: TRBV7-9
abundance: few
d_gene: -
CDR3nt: TGTGCCAGCAGCTTAATGATTAATGCCGAAAAACTGTTTTTT
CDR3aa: CASSLMINAEKLFF

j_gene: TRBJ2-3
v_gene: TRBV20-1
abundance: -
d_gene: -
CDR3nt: TGCAGTGAGCCGCGGGGTGGAAGGACAGATACGCAGTATTTT
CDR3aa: CSEPRGGRTDTQYF

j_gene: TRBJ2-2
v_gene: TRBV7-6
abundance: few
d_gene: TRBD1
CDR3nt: TGTGCCAGCAGCATCGTGACAGGGGGCACCGGGGAGCTGTTTTTT
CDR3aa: CASSIVTGGTGELFF